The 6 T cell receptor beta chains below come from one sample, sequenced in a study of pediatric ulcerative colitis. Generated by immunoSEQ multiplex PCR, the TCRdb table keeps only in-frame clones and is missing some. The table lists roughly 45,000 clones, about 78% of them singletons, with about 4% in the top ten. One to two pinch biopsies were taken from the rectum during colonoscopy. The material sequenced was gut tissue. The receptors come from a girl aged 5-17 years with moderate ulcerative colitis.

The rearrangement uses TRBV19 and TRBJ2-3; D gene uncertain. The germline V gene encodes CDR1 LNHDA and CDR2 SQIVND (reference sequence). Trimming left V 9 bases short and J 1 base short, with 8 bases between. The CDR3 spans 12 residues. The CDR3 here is CASSTGTDTQYF. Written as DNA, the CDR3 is TGTGCCAGCTCGACTGGCACAGATACGCAGTATTTT.

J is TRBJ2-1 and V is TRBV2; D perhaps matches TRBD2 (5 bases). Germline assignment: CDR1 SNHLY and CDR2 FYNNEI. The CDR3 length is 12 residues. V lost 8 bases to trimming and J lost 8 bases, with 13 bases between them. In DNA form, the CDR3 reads TGTGCCAGCGGGAGCGAGTTCTATGAGCAGTTCTTC. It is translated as CASGSEFYEQFF. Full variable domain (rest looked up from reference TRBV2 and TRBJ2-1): EPEVTQTPSHQVTQMGQEVILRCVPISNHLYFYWYRQILGQKVEFLVSFYNNEISEKSEIFDDQFSVERPDGSNFTLKIRSTKLEDSAMYFCASGSEFYEQFFGPGTRLTVL.

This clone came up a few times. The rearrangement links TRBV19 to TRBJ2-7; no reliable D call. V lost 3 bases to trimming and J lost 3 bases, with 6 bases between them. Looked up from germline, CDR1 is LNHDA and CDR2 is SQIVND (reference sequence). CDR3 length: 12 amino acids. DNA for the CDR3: TGTGCCAGTAGTATGATAGGCTACGAGCAGTACTTC. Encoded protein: CASSMIGYEQYF.

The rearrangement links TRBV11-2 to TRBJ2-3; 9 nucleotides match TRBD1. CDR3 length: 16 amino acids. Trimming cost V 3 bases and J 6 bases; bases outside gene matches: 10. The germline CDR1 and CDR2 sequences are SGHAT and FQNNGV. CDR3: CASSFTGTGMRDTQYF. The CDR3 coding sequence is TGTGCCAGCAGCTTTACCGGGACAGGGATGAGGGATACGCAGTATTTT.

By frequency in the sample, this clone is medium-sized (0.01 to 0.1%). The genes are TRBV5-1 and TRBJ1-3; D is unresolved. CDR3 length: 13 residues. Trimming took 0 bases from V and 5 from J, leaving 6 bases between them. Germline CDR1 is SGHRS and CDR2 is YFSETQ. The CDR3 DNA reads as TGCGCCAGCAGCTTGGATTGGAGAAACACCATATATTTT. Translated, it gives CASSLDWRNTIYF.

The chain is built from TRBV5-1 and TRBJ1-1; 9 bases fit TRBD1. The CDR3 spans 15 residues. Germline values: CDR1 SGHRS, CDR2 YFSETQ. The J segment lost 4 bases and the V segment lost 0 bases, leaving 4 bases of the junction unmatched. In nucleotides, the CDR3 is TGCGCCAGCAGCTTGGCCCAGACAGGGGGCACTGAAGCTTTCTTT. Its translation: CASSLAQTGGTEAFF.